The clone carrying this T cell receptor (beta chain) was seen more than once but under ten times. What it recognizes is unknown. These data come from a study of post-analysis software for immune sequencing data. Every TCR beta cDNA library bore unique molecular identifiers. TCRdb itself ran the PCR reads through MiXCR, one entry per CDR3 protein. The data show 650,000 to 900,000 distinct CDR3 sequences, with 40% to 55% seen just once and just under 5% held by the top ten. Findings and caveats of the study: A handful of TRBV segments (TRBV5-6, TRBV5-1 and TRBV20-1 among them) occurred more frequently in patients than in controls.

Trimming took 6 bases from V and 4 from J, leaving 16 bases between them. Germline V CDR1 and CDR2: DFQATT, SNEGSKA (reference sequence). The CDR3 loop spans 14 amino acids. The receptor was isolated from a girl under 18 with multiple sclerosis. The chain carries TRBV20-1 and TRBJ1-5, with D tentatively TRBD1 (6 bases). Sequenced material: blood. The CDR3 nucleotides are TGCAGTGCGGGGGCCGGGGATTTAAATCAGCCCCAGCATTTT. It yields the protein CSAGAGDLNQPQHF.